This TCR beta chain emerged from a study of T cell responses to AZD1222 COVID-19 vaccine. About the study: Pooled in the analysis were second doses at about 4 or about 12 weeks. The study, taken as a whole, reports: There were repertoire samples only from the period after the peak T cell response.

Repertoires were generated with immunoSEQ multiplex PCR, while TCRdb's copy carries only in-frame clones and drops some. Of 150,000 to 160,000 clones in the sample, 90% were seen once. In the case of this clone: Antigen unknown.

Per germline, CDR1 MNHNS and CDR2 SASEGT. CDR3 length equals 17 residues. V was pared by 4 bases and J by 5 bases, with 6 bases of the junction left unmatched. This specimen was peripheral blood, taken on day 0 of AZD1222 vaccination. The V and J genes are TRBV6-1 and TRBJ2-2, with 14 bases aligning to TRBD2. The receptor was isolated from an adult in good health. This CDR3 reads CASSGGLAGATTGELFF. The CDR3 region has the DNA TGTGCCAGCAGTGGGGGACTAGCGGGAGCGACAACCGGGGAGCTGTTTTTT.